This T cell receptor beta chain was retrieved from a study of blood T cell repertoires in COVID-19. Study in general: PBMCs, B-cell-depleted T cells, or T cells were the source of the cDNA or gDNA that made up the material.

Germline V gene sequence: CDR1 LNHDA, CDR2 SQIVND (reference sequence). This CDR3 spans 15 amino acids. V dropped 4 bases and J dropped 0 bases, with 7 bases sitting between them. In the source study's methods: For nucleated cells, counts were estimated from reference gene primer amplification. TCRdb's table, derived via immunoSEQ multiplex PCR, lists solely in-frame clones and lacks some. The D gene and trimming were derived from the DNA, and the V and J assignments and clone size from that table. The sample consists of 65,000 to 90,000 clones, more than 75% of them appearing once. This TCR derives from a man between 60 and 75 years old with acute or convalescent COVID-19. The chain recombines TRBV19 with TRBJ1-6; D not certain. Material: peripheral blood. In DNA form, the CDR3 reads TGTGCCAGTAGTAGTGAGAGCTCCTATAATTCACCCCTCCACTTT. Translating gives CASSSESSYNSPLHF.